A selection of T cell receptor beta chains follows, all from one sample in a study of blood T cells in healthy people across ages. MiXCR was run by TCRdb on the 5' RACE reads, yielding one entry per CDR3 protein. The repertoire consists of about 760,000 distinct CDR3 sequences, with about 25% occurring once and the leading ten covering roughly 9%. These same data were also listed under a study on T cells of mothers and their children.

Sequencing used blood. The receptors were gathered from a boy aged 5 to 17 in good health. Both conserved end residues are part of each CDR3. Each record gives: D gene, J gene, V gene, clone size, CDR3 protein, CDR3 DNA. A D gene is named only where the DNA matches it firmly. A clone size is listed for some rows: how often the clone was seen (once, few, many), or a class if it is expanded.

TRBD1	TRBJ2-7	TRBV13	.	CASSQTGNPYEQYF	TGTGCCAGCAGCCAGACAGGGAACCCCTACGAGCAGTACTTC
TRBD2	TRBJ2-1	TRBV28	few	CASTGAGVDRPEQFF	TGTGCCAGCACGGGTGCGGGAGTTGACCGCCCTGAGCAGTTCTTC
.	TRBJ2-1	TRBV11-2	.	CASSFWEVRDEQFF	TGTGCCAGCAGCTTTTGGGAAGTTAGGGATGAGCAGTTCTTC
TRBD1	TRBJ1-5	TRBV11-2	few	CASSLGQGFPNQPQHF	TGTGCCAGCAGCTTAGGACAGGGGTTTCCCAATCAGCCCCAGCATTTT
.	TRBJ2-1	TRBV29-1	.	CSVVPGLNYNEQFF	TGCAGCGTCGTACCGGGACTGAACTACAATGAGCAGTTCTTC
TRBD1	TRBJ2-7	TRBV29-1	many	CSVEFLDRDSYEQYF	TGCAGCGTTGAGTTTCTGGACAGGGATTCCTACGAGCAGTACTTC
.	TRBJ1-2	TRBV6-6	.	CASSYSRLGDYGYTF	TGTGCCAGCAGTTACTCGAGGTTGGGCGACTATGGCTACACCTTC
.	TRBJ2-3	TRBV4-1	.	CASSPIDRTITDTQYF	TGCGCCAGCAGCCCAATCGACAGGACAATCACAGATACGCAGTATTTT
.	TRBJ2-1	TRBV7-9	few	CASSSAARLEQFF	TGTGCCAGCAGCTCAGCAGCGCGGCTCGAGCAGTTCTTC
.	TRBJ1-2	TRBV20-1	.	CSASSGGNYGYTF	TGCAGTGCTAGCTCCGGGGGAAACTATGGCTACACCTTC
.	TRBJ1-4	TRBV4-1	few	CASSQGSGGYEKLFF	TGCGCCAGCAGCCAAGGGTCGGGGGGCTATGAAAAACTGTTTTTT
.	TRBJ2-2	TRBV5-6	.	CASSLSSGPYGELFF	TGTGCCAGCAGCTTATCTTCAGGGCCCTACGGGGAGCTGTTTTTT
.	TRBJ2-2	TRBV20-1	few	CSAISDLNTGELFF	TGCAGTGCTATTTCCGATTTGAACACCGGGGAGCTGTTTTTT
TRBD2	TRBJ2-5	TRBV7-6	few	CASSLSAGDDLETQYF	TGTGCCAGCAGCTTATCGGCGGGGGATGACCTAGAGACCCAGTACTTC
.	TRBJ1-1	TRBV29-1	.	CSVVRGKGTEAFF	TGCAGCGTTGTCCGGGGGAAGGGCACTGAAGCTTTCTTT
.	TRBJ2-1	TRBV7-2	.	CASSSDSSSYNEQFF	TGTGCCAGCAGCTCAGACTCCAGCTCCTACAATGAGCAGTTCTTC
.	TRBJ2-7	TRBV7-8	few	CASRTDRGSYEQYF	TGTGCCAGCAGGACCGATCGGGGTTCCTACGAGCAGTACTTC
.	TRBJ2-5	TRBV20-1	.	CSLASRQETRYF	TGCAGCCTAGCTAGCAGACAAGAGACCCGGTACTTC
TRBD2	TRBJ2-3	TRBV28	few	CASSLTSGLTFTSTDTQYF	TGTGCCAGCAGTTTAACTAGCGGTTTGACTTTCACAAGCACAGATACGCAGTATTTT
TRBD1	TRBJ1-5	TRBV6-1	.	CASSGGTGPGGPQHF	TGTGCCAGCAGTGGTGGGACAGGCCCGGGCGGGCCCCAGCATTTT
.	TRBJ2-1	TRBV20-1	few	CSARDLNLYNEQFF	TGCAGTGCTAGAGATCTCAACTTATACAATGAGCAGTTCTTC
TRBD1	TRBJ1-4	TRBV7-3	.	CVSSPRTGTNEELFF	TGTGTCAGCAGCCCCCGGACAGGGACTAATGAAGAACTGTTTTTT
.	TRBJ2-1	TRBV7-2	few	CASSLDWSLVQFF	TGTGCCAGCAGCTTAGATTGGAGCCTCGTGCAGTTCTTC
.	TRBJ1-1	TRBV10-3	few	CAIAQTLYTEAFF	TGTGCCATCGCACAGACCCTTTACACTGAAGCTTTCTTT
.	TRBJ2-7	TRBV6-6	.	CASSRDIPSYEQYF	TGTGCCAGCAGCAGAGACATACCCTCCTACGAGCAGTACTTC
.	TRBJ2-7	TRBV20-1	.	CSARDRASYEQYF	TGCAGTGCTAGGGACCGGGCTTCTTACGAGCAGTACTTC
.	TRBJ2-3	TRBV4-1	.	CASREAGSTDTQYF	TGCGCCAGCAGAGAAGCAGGCAGCACAGATACGCAGTATTTT
.	TRBJ2-1	TRBV6-5	.	CASTQQVGSYNEQFF	TGTGCCAGCACCCAACAGGTCGGCAGCTACAATGAGCAGTTCTTC
TRBD2	TRBJ2-5	TRBV7-2	few	CASSFSGGVWETQYF	TGTGCCAGCAGCTTTAGCGGGGGGGTATGGGAGACCCAGTACTTC
.	TRBJ2-2	TRBV18	few	CASSTTGTTGELFF	TGTGCCAGCTCCACCACGGGGACCACCGGGGAGCTGTTTTTT
TRBD2	TRBJ2-3	TRBV20-1	.	CSARDELAGYTDTQYF	TGCAGTGCTAGAGATGAACTAGCGGGATACACAGATACGCAGTATTTT
.	TRBJ1-6	TRBV27	.	CASGGSHNSPLHF	TGTGCCAGCGGGGGTTCCCATAATTCACCCCTCCACTTT
.	TRBJ1-4	TRBV18	once	CASSSSHGEKLFF	TGTGCCAGCTCAAGTAGTCACGGGGAAAAACTGTTTTTT
.	TRBJ1-2	TRBV5-1	.	CASSSVPGPANYGYTF	TGCGCCAGCAGCTCTGTGCCCGGCCCCGCTAACTATGGCTACACCTTC
TRBD1	TRBJ1-1	TRBV29-1	few	CSVTLTGGSNTEAFF	TGCAGCGTTACGCTCACAGGGGGGTCGAACACTGAAGCTTTCTTT
TRBD1	TRBJ1-6	TRBV10-2	.	CASSAAAQGANSPLHF	TGCGCCAGCAGTGCCGCGGCGCAGGGGGCAAATTCACCCCTCCACTTT
.	TRBJ2-5	TRBV20-1	.	CSAKNRGGETQYF	TGCAGTGCTAAAAACAGGGGAGGAGAGACCCAGTACTTC
TRBD1	TRBJ1-2	TRBV7-8	few	CASSFPGTGYGYTF	TGTGCCAGCAGCTTTCCGGGGACAGGCTATGGCTACACCTTC
TRBD2	TRBJ2-7	TRBV29-1	few	CSVGTRQSYEQYF	TGCAGCGTTGGGACTAGACAGTCCTACGAGCAGTACTTC
.	TRBJ2-1	TRBV5-1	.	CASSLAGLDLDEQFF	TGCGCCAGCAGCTTGGCGGGACTTGACCTCGATGAGCAGTTCTTC
TRBD2	TRBJ2-1	TRBV7-2	few	CATLGGSSYNEQFF	TGTGCCACCCTGGGGGGGAGCTCCTACAATGAGCAGTTCTTC
.	TRBJ2-5	TRBV10-3	few	CAISGLVEETQYF	TGTGCCATCAGTGGACTAGTAGAGGAGACCCAGTACTTC
.	TRBJ2-7	TRBV7-8	few	CASSSRGGTAYEQYF	TGTGCCAGCAGCTCCCGAGGGGGTACGGCCTACGAGCAGTACTTC
TRBD2	TRBJ2-7	TRBV29-1	few	CSGISGETYEQYF	TGCAGCGGGATTAGCGGGGAGACCTACGAGCAGTACTTC
.	TRBJ1-1	TRBV4-3	.	CASSQDRAENTEAFF	TGCGCCAGCAGCCAAGATAGGGCGGAGAACACTGAAGCTTTCTTT